Sequencing of this T cell receptor (beta chain) was carried out in a study of cytomegalovirus exposure and HLA in healthy donors. With 60 Vbeta and 13 Jbeta primers, the PCR was carried out. The assay was immunoSEQ multiplex PCR, and TCRdb's table has in-frame clones only and misses some. The sample records around 130,000 clones, roughly 86% being singletons. CDR3 size: 16 residues. The germline V gene encodes CDR1 SGHRS and CDR2 YFSETQ. V lost 0 bases and J lost 4; bases outside the gene matches: 5. The chain has TRBV5-1 and TRBJ2-1, with 9 bases matching TRBD2. The specimen was PBMCs. This clonotype originated in a woman aged 40 to 50 in good health and CMV-seronegative. Written as DNA, the CDR3 is TGCGCCAGCAGCTTGGGGACTAGCGCCAGTTACAATGAGCAGTTCTTC. Its translation is CASSLGTSASYNEQFF.